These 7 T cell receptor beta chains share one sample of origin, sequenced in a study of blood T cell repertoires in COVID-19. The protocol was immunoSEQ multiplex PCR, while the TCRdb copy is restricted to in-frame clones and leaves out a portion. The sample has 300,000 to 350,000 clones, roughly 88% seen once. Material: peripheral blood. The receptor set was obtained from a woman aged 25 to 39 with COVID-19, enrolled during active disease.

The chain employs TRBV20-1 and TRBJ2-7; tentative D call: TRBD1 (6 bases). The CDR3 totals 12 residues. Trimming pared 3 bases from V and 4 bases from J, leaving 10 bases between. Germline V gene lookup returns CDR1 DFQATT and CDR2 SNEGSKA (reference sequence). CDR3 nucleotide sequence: TGCAGTGCTAGTCCCGACAGGTACGAGCAGTACTTC. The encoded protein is CSASPDRYEQYF.

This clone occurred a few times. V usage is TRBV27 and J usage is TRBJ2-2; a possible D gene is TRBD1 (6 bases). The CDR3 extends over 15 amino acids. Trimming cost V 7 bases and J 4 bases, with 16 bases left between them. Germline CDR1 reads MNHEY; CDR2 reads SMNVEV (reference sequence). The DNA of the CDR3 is TGTGCCAGCACCTTAGGGGGAATGAGCACCGGGGAGCTGTTTTTT. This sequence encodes CASTLGGMSTGELFF.

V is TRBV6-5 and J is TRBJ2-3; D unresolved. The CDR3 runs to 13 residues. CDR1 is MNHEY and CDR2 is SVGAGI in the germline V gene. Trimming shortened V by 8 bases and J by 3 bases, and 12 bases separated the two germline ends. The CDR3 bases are TGTGCCAGCTGGCCAACCGGGACAGATACGCAGTATTTT. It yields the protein CASWPTGTDTQYF.

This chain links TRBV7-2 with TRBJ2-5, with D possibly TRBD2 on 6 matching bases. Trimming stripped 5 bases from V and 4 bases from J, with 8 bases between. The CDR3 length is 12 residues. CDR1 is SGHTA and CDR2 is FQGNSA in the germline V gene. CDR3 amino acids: CASSRAGETQYF. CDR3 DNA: TGTGCCAGCAGCCGAGCGGGAGAGACCCAGTACTTC.

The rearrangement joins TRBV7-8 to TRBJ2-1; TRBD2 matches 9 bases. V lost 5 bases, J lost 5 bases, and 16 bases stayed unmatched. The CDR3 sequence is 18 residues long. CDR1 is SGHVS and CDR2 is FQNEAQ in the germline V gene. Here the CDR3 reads CASSILGYSGSYDNEQFF. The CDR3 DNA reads TGTGCCAGCAGCATCCTGGGGTATAGCGGGAGTTATGACAATGAGCAGTTCTTC. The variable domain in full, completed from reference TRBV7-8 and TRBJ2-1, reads GAGVSQSPRYKVAKRGQDVALRCDPISGHVSLFWYQQALGQGPEFLTYFQNEAQLDKSGLPSDRFFAERPEGSVSTLKIQRTQQEDSAVYLCASSILGYSGSYDNEQFFGPGTRLTVL.

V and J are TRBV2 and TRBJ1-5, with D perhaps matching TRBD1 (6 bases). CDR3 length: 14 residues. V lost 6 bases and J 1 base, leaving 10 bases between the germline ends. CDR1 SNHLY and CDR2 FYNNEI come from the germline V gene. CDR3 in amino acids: CASRAGQSNQPQHF. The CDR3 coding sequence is TGTGCCAGCAGGGCCGGACAGAGCAATCAGCCCCAGCATTTT.

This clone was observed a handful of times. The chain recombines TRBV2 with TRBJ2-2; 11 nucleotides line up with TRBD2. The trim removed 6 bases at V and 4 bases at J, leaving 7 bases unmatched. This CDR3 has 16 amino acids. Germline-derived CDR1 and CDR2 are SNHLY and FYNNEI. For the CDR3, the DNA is TGTGCCAGCAGGGCGAATAGCGGGAGGGGCACCGGGGAGCTGTTTTTT. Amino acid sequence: CASRANSGRGTGELFF.